These 13 T cell receptor beta chains were all obtained from the same sample, sequenced in a study of blood T cell repertoires in COVID-19. Here immunoSEQ multiplex PCR was the method, and the copy in TCRdb shows in-frame clones only, minus some. Of roughly 200,000 clones listed, approximately 83% are singletons. Sample: peripheral blood. The origin of the receptors is a man aged 55 to 69 with acute or convalescent COVID-19.

The chain is built from TRBV19 and TRBJ1-2; 7 nucleotides agree with TRBD1. Germline CDR1 LNHDA, CDR2 SQIVND (reference sequence). This CDR3 contains 13 residues. V was clipped by 5 bases and J by 3 bases; unmatched bases: 3. The CDR3 DNA reads TGTGCCAGTAGTTCCGGGACAGACTATGGCTACACCTTC. It codes for CASSSGTDYGYTF.

V is TRBV10-3 and J is TRBJ2-5; 10 bases line up with TRBD1. Germline CDR1 ENHRY, CDR2 SYGVKD. J lost 2 bases, V lost 10 bases, and 13 bases had no gene match. The CDR3 sequence is 16 residues long. In DNA, the CDR3 is TGTGCCACCAAAGGCCCGGGGGACAGGGGACAAGAGACCCAGTACTTC. Its translation is CATKGPGDRGQETQYF.

Details on this clone: This same CDR3 is encoded by further DNA sequences in the sample. The V gene is TRBV7-9, the J gene TRBJ1-4; no definite D call. Between the trimmed V and J ends, which lost 1 base and 2 bases, there was a span of 8 bases. The CDR3 sequence is 15 residues long. Germline V gene sequence: CDR1 SEHNR, CDR2 FQNEAQ (reference sequence). The CDR3 coding sequence is TGTGCCAGCAGCTTAGGCGCGACTACTAATGAAAAACTGTTTTTT. As protein: CASSLGATTNEKLFF.

The chain is built from TRBV2 and TRBJ1-5; 8 bases match TRBD1. Looked up from germline, CDR1 is SNHLY and CDR2 is FYNNEI. V lost 1 base, J lost 6 bases, and 2 bases stayed unmatched. The CDR3 has 14 amino acids. The CDR3 is CASSEGQGSQPQHF. CDR3 nucleotides: TGTGCCAGCAGTGAAGGACAGGGGAGTCAGCCCCAGCATTTT. Together with reference TRBV2 and TRBJ1-5, the CDR3 gives the full variable domain: EPEVTQTPSHQVTQMGQEVILRCVPISNHLYFYWYRQILGQKVEFLVSFYNNEISEKSEIFDDQFSVERPDGSNFTLKIRSTKLEDSAMYFCASSEGQGSQPQHFGDGTRLSIL.

In this sample, this clone turned up a few times. V gene TRBV28 combines with J gene TRBJ1-2; D might be TRBD1 (6 bases). Germline V gene lookup returns CDR1 MDHEN and CDR2 SYDVKM. V was trimmed by 5 bases and J by 8 bases, leaving 15 bases between them. This CDR3 is built from 13 residues. The DNA for the CDR3 is TGTGCCAGCAGTCCACAGGGCTTCGGAGGCTACACCTTC. This gives the protein CASSPQGFGGYTF.

This rearrangement joins TRBV19 to TRBJ1-2; no firm D call. This CDR3 is 15 amino acids long. Germline V gene lookup returns CDR1 LNHDA and CDR2 SQIVND (reference sequence). V was shortened by 1 base and J by 4 bases, with 13 bases between the two germline ends. CDR3 protein: CASSIVSSILYGYTF. The CDR3 nucleotides are TGTGCCAGTAGTATAGTATCAAGCATACTCTATGGCTACACCTTC.

This clone was seen a handful of times. This sample also contains other DNA sequences that code for the same CDR3. The rearrangement joins TRBV28 to TRBJ1-2; 8 bases fit TRBD1. V trimming: 5 bases; J trimming: 5 bases; junction bases outside the gene matches: 7. Germline lookup yields CDR1 MDHEN and CDR2 SYDVKM. This CDR3 is built from 14 residues. The CDR3 nucleotides read TGTGCCAGCAGTACCCAGGGGGCGAGGTATGGCTACACCTTC. This gives the protein CASSTQGARYGYTF.

The chain links TRBV6-5 to TRBJ2-7; TRBD2 is a possible D gene (7 bases). The CDR3 runs 14 residues. Trimming pared 7 bases from V and 5 bases from J, leaving 18 bases between. In germline, CDR1 is MNHEY, CDR2 SVGAGI. The CDR3 is CASTNRGRVHEQYF. Written as DNA, the CDR3 is TGTGCCAGCACCAATAGGGGGAGGGTCCACGAGCAGTACTTC.

V gene TRBV28 combines with J gene TRBJ2-3; 9 bases match TRBD1. CDR1 MDHEN and CDR2 SYDVKM come from the germline V gene. The CDR3 is 19 amino acids. Trimming cost V 2 bases and J 0 bases; bases outside gene matches: 12. The CDR3 DNA sequence: TGTGCCAGCAGTTTAAAGGGACAGGGAACTAAAAGTAGCACAGATACGCAGTATTTT. Amino acids: CASSLKGQGTKSSTDTQYF.

Regarding this clone: It may be a read error: a sequence one base away is much more abundant. This sequence joins TRBV28 and TRBJ2-7, with unresolved D. V lost 3 bases and J lost 3, with 6 bases in between. CDR1 and CDR2 from the germline V gene are MDHEN and SYDVKM. CDR3 length: 12 residues. This CDR3 is CASSFGSYEQYF. CDR3 coding DNA: TGTGCCAGCAGTTTTGGCAGCTACGAGCAGTACTTC.

The chain is built from TRBV27 and TRBJ1-2; 9 nucleotides match TRBD1. This CDR3 contains 15 residues. In germline, CDR1 is MNHEY, CDR2 SMNVEV (reference sequence). J gave up 4 bases and V 1 base, and 4 bases lay outside the gene matches. CDR3: CASSLFGTGTYGYTF. The CDR3 bases are TGTGCCAGCAGTTTATTTGGGACAGGGACCTATGGCTACACCTTC.

A single count supports this clone. This chain joins TRBV13 and TRBJ2-7; TRBD2 matches at 14 bases. The V segment lost 3 bases and the J segment 1 base; nucleotides outside the gene matches: 5. Germline CDR1 reads PRHDT; CDR2 reads FYEKMQ (reference sequence). CDR3 length equals 17 residues. CDR3 DNA: TGTGCCAGCAGCTTGACTAGCGGGAGGGCCTTATCCTACGAGCAGTACTTC. Its translation: CASSLTSGRALSYEQYF.

The chain uses TRBV7-2 and TRBJ2-5; 7 nucleotides agree with TRBD1. Germline lookup yields CDR1 SGHTA and CDR2 FQGNSA. V dropped 5 bases and J dropped 1; count of bases not matched to a gene: 10. CDR3 size: 16 residues. CDR3 amino acids: CASSHRDSPFQETQYF. The CDR3 DNA reads TGTGCCAGCAGCCACCGGGACAGTCCGTTCCAAGAGACCCAGTACTTC.